The entry below describes one T cell receptor beta chain. Its antigen is as yet unknown. The TCR beta libraries were generated through quantitative 5'-RACE incorporating molecular barcodes. TCRdb reanalysed the 5' RACE reads using MiXCR and keeps one entry per CDR3 protein. Of about 540,000 distinct CDR3 sequences detected, roughly 12% appear once; the ten largest clones hold almost 7%. This sample was taken from a study of CD8 T cells in ankylosing spondylitis. Study outcomes and limitations: Peripheral blood samples showed relatively rare disease-linked clones, and these clones were CD8+. Clones tied to disease were said to be significantly enriched in matched ankylosing spondylitis synovial fluid. Some of the motif variants had earlier been found in reactive arthritis patients' fluid and blood. What appeared characteristic of ankylosing spondylitis blood was a TCR beta motif of fewer than ten highly homologous variants.

Trimming removed 8 bases from V and 8 bases from J, with 12 bases in between. This CDR3 is 12 amino acids long. Looked up from germline, CDR1 is SEHNR and CDR2 is FQNEAQ (reference sequence). The sample consisted of blood, either unsorted or a sorted T cell fraction (not recorded which). The receptor was derived from a male donor with ankylosing spondylitis. The J gene is TRBJ2-2, the V gene TRBV7-9; no clear D gene. CDR3 bases: TGTGCCAGCGGGCCCCTTGCTGGGGAGCTGTTTTTT. It codes for CASGPLAGELFF.